The rows below give T cell receptor beta chains drawn from one sample of a study of T cell responses to AZD1222 COVID-19 vaccine. Using immunoSEQ multiplex PCR, the repertoire was profiled, and TCRdb retains in-frame clones only, with some absent. Here the sample spans about 160,000 clones, roughly nine tenths being singletons. Sequencing used peripheral blood, obtained on day 0 of AZD1222 vaccination. The receptors stem from an adult in good health. CDR3s include the opening cysteine and the closing phenylalanine or tryptophan. Fields, in order: D gene, J gene, V gene, CDR3 DNA, CDR3 protein. The D gene is left open where the match is weak.

>NA|TRBJ1-1|TRBV3-1/TRBV3-2
TGTGCCAGCAGCCAACAGGTCCGGAACACTGAAGCTTTCTTT
CASSQQVRNTEAFF
>TRBD2|TRBJ2-1|TRBV7-2
TGTGCCAGCAGCCCTAGACTAGCTCAGAGCTCCTACAATGAGCAGTTCTTC
CASSPRLAQSSYNEQFF
>TRBD2|TRBJ2-3|TRBV7-2
TGTGCCAGCAGCTTAGCAGCGGGGTCTCGCACAGATACGCAGTATTTT
CASSLAAGSRTDTQYF
>NA|TRBJ2-7|TRBV5-1
TGCGCCAGCAGCTTGGACGTTAGCTCCTACGAGCAGTACTTC
CASSLDVSSYEQYF
>TRBD2|TRBJ2-7|TRBV6-5
TGTGCCAGCAGTTTTAGCGGGAGTGGACGCGAGCAGTACTTC
CASSFSGSGREQYF
>TRBD2|TRBJ2-2|TRBV9
TGTGCCAGCAGCCGGAGCGGGGGCAACACCGGGGAGCTGTTTTTT
CASSRSGGNTGELFF
>TRBD1|TRBJ2-1|TRBV7-2
TGTGCCAGCAGCTGGGACAGGGGGAATCATAGGAATGAGCAGTTCTTC
CASSWDRGNHRNEQFF
>NA|TRBJ2-5|TRBV19
TGTGCCAGTAGTGCCCAAGAGACCCAGTACTTC
CASSAQETQYF
>NA|TRBJ2-7|TRBV28
TGTGCCAGCAGTTTAGGAGGGACACAACTTTACGAGCAGTACTTC
CASSLGGTQLYEQYF
>TRBD1|TRBJ1-4|TRBV28
TGTGCCAGCAGACGGACAGGGTGGACTAATGAAAAACTGTTTTTT
CASRRTGWTNEKLFF
>NA|TRBJ1-1|TRBV21-1
TGTGCCAGCAGCAATTCTGTCGGCAGGGGGGGCAAGGGCGCTGAAGCTTTCTTT
CASSNSVGRGGKGAEAFF
>NA|TRBJ2-2|TRBV29-1
TGCAGCGTTCTCGCCGGGGAGCTGTTTTTT
CSVLAGELFF
>NA|TRBJ2-1|TRBV10-1
TGCGCCAGCAGTGAGTCGATAGGCGCAGGACCCAATGAGCAGTTCTTC
CASSESIGAGPNEQFF
>NA|TRBJ2-7|TRBV14
TGTGCCAGCAGCCATACAAAAACAGGTTTTCCAAACGAGCAGTACTTC
CASSHTKTGFPNEQYF